This is a list of T cell receptor beta chains from one sample in a study of blood T cell repertoires in COVID-19. Measured with immunoSEQ multiplex PCR; TCRdb has only the in-frame clones, and not every one. This sample has about 280,000 clones; more than 85% occur once, and the top ten carry around 4.4%. The sequenced material came from peripheral blood. These receptors all come from a man in his forties or fifties with acute or convalescent COVID-19. The CDR3 runs from the conserved cysteine through the conserved F or W. D genes are given only for firm matches. Clone size appears in some rows only: once, few, many, or a class for an expanded clone.

V	J	D	size	CDR3	DNA
TRBV4-2	TRBJ1-6	TRBD1	NA	CASSLPGQGANSPLHF	TGTGCCAGCAGCCTACCGGGACAGGGGGCGAATTCACCCCTCCACTTT
TRBV11-2	TRBJ2-2	TRBD2	NA	CASSSRGVNTGELFF	TGTGCCAGCAGCTCACGGGGGGTTAACACCGGGGAGCTGTTTTTT
TRBV5-5	TRBJ2-4	TRBD1	NA	CASRTGTGWENIQYF	TGTGCCAGCAGAACCGGGACAGGGTGGGAAAACATTCAGTACTTC
TRBV20-1	TRBJ1-5	NA	NA	CSVRSNQPQHF	TGCAGTGTGCGGAGCAATCAGCCCCAGCATTTT
TRBV5-4	TRBJ2-7	TRBD1	NA	CASSFTGGLVEQYF	TGTGCCAGCAGCTTTACAGGGGGGTTAGTAGAGCAGTACTTC
TRBV4-2	TRBJ1-6	NA	NA	CASSQVDQGRSPLHF	TGTGCCAGCAGCCAAGTAGATCAGGGGAGATCACCCCTCCACTTT
TRBV30	TRBJ1-2	NA	NA	CAWSVRGREEYGYTF	TGTGCCTGGAGTGTACGGGGCAGGGAGGAATATGGCTACACCTTC
TRBV6-5	TRBJ1-1	NA	NA	CASNLSRGNTEAFF	TGTGCCAGCAACCTCTCTCGGGGGAACACTGAAGCTTTCTTT
TRBV30	TRBJ1-4	NA	NA	CAWSVRAWGGKLFF	TGTGCCTGGAGTGTCAGGGCCTGGGGTGGAAAACTGTTTTTT
TRBV10-1	TRBJ2-3	NA	NA	CASSDHSPTDTQYF	TGCGCCAGCAGTGATCATAGTCCCACAGATACGCAGTATTTT
TRBV12-5	TRBJ2-2	NA	NA	CASGPDSQRPGELFF	TGTGCTAGTGGCCCCGATTCCCAGAGGCCCGGGGAGCTGTTTTTT
TRBV5-6	TRBJ1-3	NA	once	CASNGRAGNTIYF	TGTGCCAGCAATGGCAGGGCTGGAAACACCATATATTTT
TRBV7-9	TRBJ1-2	NA	NA	CASSLASGPYGYTF	TGTGCCAGCAGCTTAGCATCTGGGCCGTATGGCTACACCTTC
TRBV3-1/TRBV3-2	TRBJ2-7	NA	NA	CASSHSRGEQYF	TGTGCCAGCAGCCATTCTCGCGGTGAGCAGTACTTC
TRBV29-1	TRBJ1-2	NA	NA	CSVVFDRLGDGYTF	TGCAGCGTTGTTTTCGACAGGCTTGGGGATGGCTACACCTTC
TRBV19	TRBJ1-2	NA	NA	CASSRSGDGYTF	TGTGCCAGTAGTAGATCAGGGGATGGCTACACCTTC
TRBV27	TRBJ1-1	NA	NA	CASSPAGQYTEAFF	TGTGCCAGCTCCCCCGCGGGGCAGTACACTGAAGCTTTCTTT
TRBV11-2	TRBJ1-4	NA	NA	CASSQVGASNEKLFF	TGTGCCAGCAGCCAAGTAGGGGCAAGTAATGAAAAACTGTTTTTT
TRBV5-1	TRBJ2-1	TRBD1	NA	CASRDRGVSYNEQFF	TGCGCCAGCAGGGACAGGGGGGTATCCTACAATGAGCAGTTCTTC
TRBV5-1	TRBJ2-3	TRBD2	NA	CASMRAGDPGTQYF	TGCGCCAGCATGAGAGCGGGGGACCCGGGTACGCAGTATTTT
TRBV30	TRBJ2-1	NA	NA	CAWSRFDSYSYNEQFF	TGTGCCTGGAGTCGATTCGACTCCTACTCCTACAATGAGCAGTTCTTC
TRBV4-1	TRBJ1-1	NA	many	CASSPMDIPTEAFF	TGCGCCAGCAGCCCAATGGACATACCCACTGAAGCTTTCTTT
TRBV6-4	TRBJ2-2	TRBD2	NA	CASSQEGTRNTGELFF	TGTGCCAGCTCCCAGGAGGGGACTAGGAACACCGGGGAGCTGTTTTTT
TRBV7-2	TRBJ2-3	NA	NA	CASSLTGWADTQYF	TGTGCCAGCAGCTTAACAGGGTGGGCAGATACGCAGTATTTT
TRBV5-8	TRBJ2-7	NA	NA	CASSPSGSKNYEQYF	TGTGCCAGCAGTCCATCGGGTTCTAAAAACTACGAGCAGTACTTC
TRBV10-3	TRBJ2-7	TRBD1	NA	CAISERTGEYEQYF	TGTGCCATCAGTGAAAGGACAGGGGAATACGAGCAGTACTTC
TRBV4-2	TRBJ2-3	TRBD2	NA	CASSQEWGLAGGRGTDTQYF	TGTGCCAGCAGCCAAGAGTGGGGACTAGCGGGGGGGCGAGGCACAGATACGCAGTATTTT
TRBV7-8	TRBJ1-3	NA	NA	CASSFDLHGNTIYF	TGTGCCAGCAGCTTTGACTTGCATGGAAACACCATATATTTT
TRBV16	TRBJ2-7	TRBD1	NA	CASSQVTGAQGSYEQYF	TGTGCCAGCAGCCAGGTGACAGGGGCCCAGGGCTCCTACGAGCAGTACTTC
TRBV7-2	TRBJ1-5	NA	few	CASSLVGGAKQPQHF	TGTGCCAGCAGCTTAGTCGGGGGGGCAAAACAGCCCCAGCATTTT
TRBV7-3	TRBJ1-1	TRBD1	NA	CASSTTGGSTEAFF	TGTGCCAGCAGCACAACAGGGGGCAGCACTGAAGCTTTCTTT
TRBV6-6	TRBJ2-3	TRBD2	NA	CASSYPSGGAEDTQYF	TGTGCCAGCAGTTACCCTAGCGGGGGGGCCGAAGATACGCAGTATTTT
TRBV28	TRBJ1-2	NA	few	CASRAPGRENYGYTF	TGTGCCAGCAGAGCCCCGGGGAGGGAAAACTATGGCTACACCTTC
TRBV24-1	TRBJ2-2	NA	NA	CATSRGTGELFF	TGTGCCACCTCCCGGGGGACCGGGGAGCTGTTTTTT
TRBV7-3	TRBJ2-3	NA	once	CASSLVPRDTQYF	TGTGCCAGCAGCTTAGTTCCCCGAGATACGCAGTATTTT
TRBV11-2	TRBJ1-2	TRBD1	NA	CASSYGQGGGYTF	TGTGCCAGCAGCTACGGACAGGGAGGGGGCTACACCTTC
TRBV27	TRBJ1-5	TRBD1	once	CASSQVTGVAAWPQHF	TGTGCCAGCAGTCAGGTGACAGGGGTTGCTGCCTGGCCCCAGCATTTT
TRBV9	TRBJ1-4	TRBD1	NA	CASSVSGTGYEKLFF	TGTGCCAGCAGCGTATCGGGGACAGGGTATGAAAAACTGTTTTTT
TRBV4-2	TRBJ2-2	TRBD2	NA	CASSQDPSGVNTGELFF	TGTGCCAGCAGCCAAGACCCTAGCGGGGTTAACACCGGGGAGCTGTTTTTT
TRBV5-1	TRBJ1-2	TRBD1	NA	CASSLVTGGGYGYTF	TGCGCCAGCAGCTTGGTAACAGGGGGAGGCTATGGCTACACCTTC